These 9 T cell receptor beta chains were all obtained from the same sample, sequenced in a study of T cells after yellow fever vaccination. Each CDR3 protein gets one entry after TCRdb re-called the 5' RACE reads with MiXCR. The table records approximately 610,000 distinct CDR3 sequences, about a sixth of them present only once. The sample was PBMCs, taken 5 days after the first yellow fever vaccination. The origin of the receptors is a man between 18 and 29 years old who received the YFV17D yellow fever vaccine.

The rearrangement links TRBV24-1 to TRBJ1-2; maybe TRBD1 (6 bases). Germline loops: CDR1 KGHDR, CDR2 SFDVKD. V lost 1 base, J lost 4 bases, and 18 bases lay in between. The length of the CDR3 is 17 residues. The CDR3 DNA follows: TGTGCCACCAGTGATTTCGGAGGAACAGGGCCAGGCTATGGCTACACCTTC. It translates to CATSDFGGTGPGYGYTF.

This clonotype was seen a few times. The CDR3 here is CASSQEGVPSGRNEQFF. As DNA, the CDR3 is TGTGCCAGCAGCCAAGAAGGAGTCCCTAGCGGGCGAAATGAGCAGTTCTTC. This rearrangement joins TRBV4-2 to TRBJ2-1; 8 bases are shared with TRBD2. V was pared by 0 bases and J by 7 bases, with 11 bases of the junction left unmatched. This CDR3 is 17 amino acids long. Germline values: CDR1 LGHNA, CDR2 YNFKEQ.

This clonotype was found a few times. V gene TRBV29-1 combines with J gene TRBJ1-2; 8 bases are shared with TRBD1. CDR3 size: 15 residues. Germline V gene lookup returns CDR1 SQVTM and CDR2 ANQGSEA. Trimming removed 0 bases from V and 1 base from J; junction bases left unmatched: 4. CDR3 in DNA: TGCAGCGTTGAAGAGCGGACAGGGCGTAACTATGGCTACACCTTC. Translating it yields CSVEERTGRNYGYTF.

CDR3 residues: CASSLKTLLVEANTEAFF. Here the CDR3 DNA reads TGTGCCAGCAGCTTAAAGACACTCCTGGTGGAGGCGAACACTGAAGCTTTCTTT. This chain joins TRBV5-4 and TRBJ1-1; D remains ambiguous. This CDR3 comprises 18 residues. V gave up 2 bases and J gave up 1 base, with 21 bases separating them. Germline assignment: CDR1 SGHNT and CDR2 YYREEE (reference sequence).

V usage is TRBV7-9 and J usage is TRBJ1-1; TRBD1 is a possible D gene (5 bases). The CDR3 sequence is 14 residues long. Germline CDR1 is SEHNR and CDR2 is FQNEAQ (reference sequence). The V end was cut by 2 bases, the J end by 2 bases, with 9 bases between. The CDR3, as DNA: TGTGCCAGCAGCTTATGGGGGACTAACACTGAAGCTTTCTTT. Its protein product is CASSLWGTNTEAFF.

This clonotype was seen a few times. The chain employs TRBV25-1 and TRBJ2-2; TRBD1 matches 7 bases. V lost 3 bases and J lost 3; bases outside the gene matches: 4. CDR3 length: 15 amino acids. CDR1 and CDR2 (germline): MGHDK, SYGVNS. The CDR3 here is CASSDGTEYTGELFF. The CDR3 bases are TGTGCCAGCAGTGACGGGACAGAATACACCGGGGAGCTGTTTTTT. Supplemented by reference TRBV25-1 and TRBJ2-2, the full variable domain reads EADIYQTPRYLVIGTGKKITLECSQTMGHDKMYWYQQDPGMELHLIHYSYGVNSTEKGDLSSESTVSRIRTEHFPLTLESARPSHTSQYLCASSDGTEYTGELFFGEGSRLTVL.

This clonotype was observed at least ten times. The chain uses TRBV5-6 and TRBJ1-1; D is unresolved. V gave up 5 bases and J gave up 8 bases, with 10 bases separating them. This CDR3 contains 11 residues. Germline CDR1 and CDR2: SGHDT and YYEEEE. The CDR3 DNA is TGTGCCAGCAGTTTCCTGACAGAAGCTTTCTTT. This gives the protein CASSFLTEAFF.

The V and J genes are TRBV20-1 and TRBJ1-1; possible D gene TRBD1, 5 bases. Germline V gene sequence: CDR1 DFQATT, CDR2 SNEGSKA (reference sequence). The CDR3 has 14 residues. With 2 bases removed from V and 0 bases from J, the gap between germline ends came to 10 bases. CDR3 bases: TGCAGTGCTAGACGTGGGGGGATGAACACTGAAGCTTTCTTT. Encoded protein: CSARRGGMNTEAFF.

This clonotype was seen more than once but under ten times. This CDR3 is CASTRPAGVSTDTQYF. The CDR3 region has the DNA TGTGCCAGCACCAGACCGGCAGGGGTGAGCACAGATACGCAGTATTTT. The chain combines TRBV6-1 with TRBJ2-3; D is perhaps TRBD1 (6 bases). The CDR3 spans 16 residues. V shed 7 bases and J shed 0 bases, with 17 bases lying between them. Germline-derived CDR1 and CDR2 are MNHNS and SASEGT.